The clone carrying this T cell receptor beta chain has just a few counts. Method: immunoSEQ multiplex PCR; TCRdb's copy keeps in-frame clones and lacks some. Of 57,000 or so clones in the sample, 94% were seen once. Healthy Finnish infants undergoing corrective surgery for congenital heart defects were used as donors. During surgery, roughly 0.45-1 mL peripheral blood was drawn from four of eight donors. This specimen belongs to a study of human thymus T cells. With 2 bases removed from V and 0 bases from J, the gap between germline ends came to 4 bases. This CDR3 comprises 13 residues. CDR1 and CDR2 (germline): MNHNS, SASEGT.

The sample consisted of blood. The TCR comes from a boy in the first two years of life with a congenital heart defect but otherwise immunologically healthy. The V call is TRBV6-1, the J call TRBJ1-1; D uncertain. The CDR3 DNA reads TGTGCCAGCAGTGAAATGGTGAACACTGAAGCTTTCTTT. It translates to CASSEMVNTEAFF.